This T cell receptor beta chain was identified in a study of blood T cell repertoires in COVID-19. Clones were sequenced by immunoSEQ multiplex PCR, and TCRdb holds only the in-frame ones, with some missing. The table lists 220,000 or so clones, approximately 84% of them singletons. Trimming pared 4 bases from V and 4 bases from J, leaving 7 bases between. CDR3 length: 12 amino acids. CDR1 and CDR2 from the germline V gene are LGHDT and YNNKEL (reference sequence). This chain uses TRBV3-1 (or the pseudogene TRBV3-2) with TRBJ1-2; D not certain. Material for sequencing was peripheral blood. The receptor was derived from a woman aged 80 or over with acute or convalescent COVID-19. The CDR3 reads CASSRQTYGYTF. In DNA, the CDR3 is TGTGCCAGCAGCCGACAAACCTATGGCTACACCTTC.